This T cell receptor beta chain emerged from a study of control samples from healthy donors and cancer patients. Trimming stripped 3 bases from V and 9 bases from J, with 15 bases between. Germline values: CDR1 LGHNA, CDR2 YSLEER. CDR3 size: 14 residues. Measured with immunoSEQ multiplex PCR; TCRdb has only the in-frame clones, and not every one. The data hold about 150,000 clones, with about 94% observed a single time. Sequenced material: blood. The origin of this receptor is a man aged 35 to 55 in good health. This chain links TRBV4-3 with TRBJ2-1; D possibly matches TRBD1 or TRBD2 (5 bases each). The CDR3 here is CASSQGRVLGEQFF. The CDR3 DNA sequence: TGCGCCAGCAGCCAGGGACGCGTTTTGGGTGAGCAGTTCTTC.